These 5 T cell receptor beta chains originate from one sample sequenced in a study of tumor-infiltrating lymphocytes in primary liver carcinoma. TCR beta cDNA was prepared out of roughly 490 ng total RNA by means of a constant-region primer. ARM-PCR was slightly modified, and three nested multiplex PCR rounds with it gave rise to the TCR beta libraries. Each of the first two PCR rounds ran approximately 9 cycles with TRBV1-TRBV30 forward and C-beta reverse primers. One entry per CDR3 protein results from TCRdb running MiXCR on the multiplex PCR reads. This table has tens of thousands of distinct CDR3 sequences, nearly 70% appearing once. Co-extracted RNA and DNA came from roughly 20-30 mg of unsorted bulk tissue. The sequenced sample was liver tumor tissue from sampling region 4. The subset is: tumor region T4, right-lateral pole. These receptors were taken from a man in his forties or fifties with primary liver carcinoma and hepatitis B virus infection.

About this clonotype itself: A clone one base away is much larger, so this may be a read error. V gene TRBV28 combines with J gene TRBJ2-7, with TRBD1 matching 8 bases. CDR1 is MDHEN, CDR2 SYDVKM, per germline. CDR3 size: 13 residues. For the CDR3, the DNA is TGTGCCAACAGTTCGACAGGGGCCTACGAGCAGTACTTC. Its translation is CANSSTGAYEQYF.

This clonotype appeared many times. The CDR3 nucleotides read TGTGCCAGCCTAACAGGGGGCACAATGGGCTACGAGCAGTACTTC. Translation: CASLTGGTMGYEQYF. The rearrangement joins TRBV28 to TRBJ2-7; 9 bases map to TRBD1. V trimming: 8 bases; J trimming: 3 bases; junction bases outside the gene matches: 11. Looked up from germline, CDR1 is MDHEN and CDR2 is SYDVKM. This CDR3 comprises 15 residues.

Turning to this clonotype: One end of the junction fails to match germline, which may point to a read error. The chain links TRBV7-8 to TRBJ1-5; unclear D gene. This CDR3 has 15 amino acids. Germline loops: CDR1 SGHVS, CDR2 FQNEAQ. CDR3 DNA: TGTGCCAGCCGCTTAACTCGAGGTTGGGATCAGCCTCAGCATTTT. Translated: CASRLTRGWDQPQHF.

About this clonotype: Compared with germline, one end of the junction differs, possibly owing to a read error. The rearrangement uses TRBV29-1 and TRBJ2-6; D may be TRBD2 (5 bases). The germline V gene has CDR1 SQVTM and CDR2 ANQGSEA. This CDR3 has 14 residues. The CDR3 DNA reads TGCAGCGTTAGTAGGACTTCTGGGACCAACGTCCTGACTTTC. Encoded protein: CSVSRTSGTNVLTF.

A word on this clonotype: An end of the junction differs from the germline gene, which may be a read error. V is TRBV29-1 and J is TRBJ2-5; no clear D. Germline values: CDR1 SQVTM, CDR2 ANQGSEA. The CDR3 consists of 12 residues. CDR3: CGVEIVGETQYF. Here the CDR3 DNA reads TGCGGCGTTGAAATAGTCGGGGAGACCCAGTACTTC.